This T cell receptor beta chain appears in the sequencing data of a study of OX40 agonist ivuxolimab in advanced cancers. Libraries were prepared by immunoSEQ multiplex PCR; TCRdb keeps only in-frame clonotypes and omits some of them. This table has 65,000 to 75,000 clones, approximately 81% appearing once. People who had autoimmune disease history or systemic immunosuppression were excluded. Per the germline V gene, CDR1 is DFQATT and CDR2 is SNEGSKA (reference sequence). V lost 4 bases to trimming and J lost 4 bases, with 7 bases between them. This CDR3 contains 11 residues. Sequencing was performed on CD4+ or CD8+ T cells sorted from blood, taken in a trial of the OX40 agonist ivuxolimab. This receptor was taken from an adult with an advanced solid tumor such as melanoma, head and neck, liver or kidney cancer. The rearrangement joins TRBV20-1 to TRBJ1-2, with D uncertain. The CDR3 DNA sequence: TGCAGTGCTATGCTTGGCTATGGCTACACCTTC. Translated, it gives CSAMLGYGYTF.